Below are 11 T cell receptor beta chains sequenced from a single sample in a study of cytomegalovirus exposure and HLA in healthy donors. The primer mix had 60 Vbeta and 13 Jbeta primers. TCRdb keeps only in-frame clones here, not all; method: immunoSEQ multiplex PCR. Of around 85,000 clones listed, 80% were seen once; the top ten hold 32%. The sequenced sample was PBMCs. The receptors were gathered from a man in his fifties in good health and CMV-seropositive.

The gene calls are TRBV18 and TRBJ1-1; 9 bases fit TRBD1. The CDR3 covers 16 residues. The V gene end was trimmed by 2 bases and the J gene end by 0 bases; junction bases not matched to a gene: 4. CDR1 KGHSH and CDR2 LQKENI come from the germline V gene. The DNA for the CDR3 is TGTGCCAGCTCACCAGAACAGGGGGCTTTGAACACTGAAGCTTTCTTT. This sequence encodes CASSPEQGALNTEAFF. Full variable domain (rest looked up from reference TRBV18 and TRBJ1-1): NAGVMQNPRHLVRRRGQEARLRCSPMKGHSHVYWYRQLPEEGLKFMVYLQKENIIDESGMPKERFSAEFPKEGPSILRIQQVVRGDSAAYFCASSPEQGALNTEAFFGQGTRLTVV.

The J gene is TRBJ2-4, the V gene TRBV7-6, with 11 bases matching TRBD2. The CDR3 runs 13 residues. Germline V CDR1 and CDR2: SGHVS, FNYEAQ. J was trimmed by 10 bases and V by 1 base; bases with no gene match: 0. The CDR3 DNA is TGTGCCAGCAGCTTAGGGACTAGCGGGATTCAGTACTTC. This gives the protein CASSLGTSGIQYF.

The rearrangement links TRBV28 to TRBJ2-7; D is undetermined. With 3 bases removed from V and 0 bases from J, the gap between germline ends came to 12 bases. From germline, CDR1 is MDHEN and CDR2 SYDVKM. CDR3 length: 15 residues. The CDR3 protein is CASSFSTESSYEQYF. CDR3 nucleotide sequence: TGTGCCAGCAGTTTTAGTACAGAGAGCTCCTACGAGCAGTACTTC.

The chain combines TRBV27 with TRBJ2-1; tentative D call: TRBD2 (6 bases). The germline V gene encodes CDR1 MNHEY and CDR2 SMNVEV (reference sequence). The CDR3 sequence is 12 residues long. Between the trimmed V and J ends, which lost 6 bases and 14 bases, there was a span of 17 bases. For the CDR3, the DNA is TGTGCCAGCAGCCCCTTATACGGGGAGGAGTTCTTC. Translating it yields CASSPLYGEEFF.

The CDR3 nucleotides read TGTGCCAGCAGCACTTCCGGGACTAGCGGGAAGAGAGGAGCCCAGTACTTC. This codes for CASSTSGTSGKRGAQYF. The V and J genes are TRBV7-9 and TRBJ2-5; 13 bases fit TRBD2. The ends lost 5 bases at V and 9 bases at J; junction bases unmatched: 15. This CDR3 spans 17 amino acids. Looked up from germline, CDR1 is SEHNR and CDR2 is FQNEAQ (reference sequence).

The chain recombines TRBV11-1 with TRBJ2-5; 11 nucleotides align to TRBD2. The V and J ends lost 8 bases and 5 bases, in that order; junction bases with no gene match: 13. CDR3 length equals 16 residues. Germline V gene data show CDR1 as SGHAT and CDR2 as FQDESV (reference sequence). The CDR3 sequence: CASGPILAGGSETQYF. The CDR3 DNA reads TGTGCCAGCGGTCCGATTCTAGCGGGAGGTTCGGAGACCCAGTACTTC.

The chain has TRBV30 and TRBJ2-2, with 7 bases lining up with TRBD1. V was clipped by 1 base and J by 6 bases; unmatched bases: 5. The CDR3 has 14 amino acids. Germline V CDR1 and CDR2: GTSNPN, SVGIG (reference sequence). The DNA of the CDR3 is TGTGCCTGGAGTGGAGGGGGCTCGTCCGGGGAGCTGTTTTTT. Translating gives CAWSGGGSSGELFF. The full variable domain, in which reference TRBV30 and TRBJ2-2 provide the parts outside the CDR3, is SQTIHQWPATLVQPVGSPLSLECTVEGTSNPNLYWYRQAAGRGLQLLFYSVGIGQISSEVPQNLSASRPQDRQFILSSKKLLLSDSGFYLCAWSGGGSSGELFFGEGSRLTVL.

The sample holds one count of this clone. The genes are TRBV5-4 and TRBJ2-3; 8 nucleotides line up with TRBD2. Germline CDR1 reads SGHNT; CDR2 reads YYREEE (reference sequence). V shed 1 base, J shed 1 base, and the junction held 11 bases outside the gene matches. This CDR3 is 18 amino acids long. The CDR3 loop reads CASSLWASSGWGTDTQYF. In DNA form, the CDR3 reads TGTGCCAGCAGCTTGTGGGCCTCTAGCGGGTGGGGCACAGATACGCAGTATTTT.

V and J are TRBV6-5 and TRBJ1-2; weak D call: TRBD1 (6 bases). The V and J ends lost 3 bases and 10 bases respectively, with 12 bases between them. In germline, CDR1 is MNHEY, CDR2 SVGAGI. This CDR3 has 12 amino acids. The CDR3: CASSYPPGVYTF. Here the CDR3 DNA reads TGTGCCAGCAGTTATCCCCCAGGGGTCTACACCTTC.

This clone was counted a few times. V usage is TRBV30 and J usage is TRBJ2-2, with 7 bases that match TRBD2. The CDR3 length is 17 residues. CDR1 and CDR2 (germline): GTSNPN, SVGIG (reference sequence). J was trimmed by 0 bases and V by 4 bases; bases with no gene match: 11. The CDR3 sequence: CAWIMGEGPTNTGELFF. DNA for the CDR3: TGTGCCTGGATTATGGGGGAGGGGCCGACGAACACCGGGGAGCTGTTTTTT.

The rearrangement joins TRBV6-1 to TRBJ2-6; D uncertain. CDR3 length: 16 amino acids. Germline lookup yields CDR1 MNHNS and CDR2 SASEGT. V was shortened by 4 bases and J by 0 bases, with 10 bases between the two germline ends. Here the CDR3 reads CASSGDWYSGANVLTF. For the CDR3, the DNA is TGTGCCAGCAGTGGCGACTGGTACTCTGGGGCCAACGTCCTGACTTTC.